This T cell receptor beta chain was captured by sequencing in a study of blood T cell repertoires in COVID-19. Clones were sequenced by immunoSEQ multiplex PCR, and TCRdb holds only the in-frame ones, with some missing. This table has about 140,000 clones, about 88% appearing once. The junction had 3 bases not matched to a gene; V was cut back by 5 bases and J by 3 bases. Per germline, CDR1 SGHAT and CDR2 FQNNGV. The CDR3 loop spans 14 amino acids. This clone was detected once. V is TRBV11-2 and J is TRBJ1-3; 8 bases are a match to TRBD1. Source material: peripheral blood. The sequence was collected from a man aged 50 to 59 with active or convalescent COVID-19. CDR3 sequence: CASSPDRGGNTIYF. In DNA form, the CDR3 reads TGTGCCAGCAGCCCTGACAGGGGTGGAAACACCATATATTTT.